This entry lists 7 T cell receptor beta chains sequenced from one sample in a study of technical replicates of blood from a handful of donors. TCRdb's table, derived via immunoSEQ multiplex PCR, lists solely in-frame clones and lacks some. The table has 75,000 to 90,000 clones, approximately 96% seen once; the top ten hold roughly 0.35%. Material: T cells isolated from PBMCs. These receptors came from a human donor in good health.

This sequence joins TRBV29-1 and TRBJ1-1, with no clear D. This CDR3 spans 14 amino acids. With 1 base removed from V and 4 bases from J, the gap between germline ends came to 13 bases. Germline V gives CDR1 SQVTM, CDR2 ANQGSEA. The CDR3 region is CSVEVSRGSTEAFF. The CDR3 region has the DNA TGCAGCGTTGAAGTTTCTCGGGGTAGCACTGAAGCTTTCTTT.

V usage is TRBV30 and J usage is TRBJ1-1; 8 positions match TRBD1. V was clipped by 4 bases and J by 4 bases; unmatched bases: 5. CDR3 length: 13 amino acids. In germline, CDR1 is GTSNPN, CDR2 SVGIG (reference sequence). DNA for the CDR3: TGTGCCTGGAATGAAGACAGGGGCACTGAAGCTTTCTTT. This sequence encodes CAWNEDRGTEAFF.

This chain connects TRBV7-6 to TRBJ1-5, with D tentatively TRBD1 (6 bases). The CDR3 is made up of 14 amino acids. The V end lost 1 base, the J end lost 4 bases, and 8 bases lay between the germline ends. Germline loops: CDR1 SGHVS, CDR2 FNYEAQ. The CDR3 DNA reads TGTGCCAGCAGCTTAGGGGGGCGAAATCAGCCCCAGCATTTT. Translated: CASSLGGRNQPQHF.

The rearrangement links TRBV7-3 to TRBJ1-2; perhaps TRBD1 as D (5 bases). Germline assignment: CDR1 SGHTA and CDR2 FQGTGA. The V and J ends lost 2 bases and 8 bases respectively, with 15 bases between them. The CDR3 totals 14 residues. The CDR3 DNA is TGTGCCAGCAGCTTAGGAATCGGGCAGGGAGGCTACACCTTC. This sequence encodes CASSLGIGQGGYTF.

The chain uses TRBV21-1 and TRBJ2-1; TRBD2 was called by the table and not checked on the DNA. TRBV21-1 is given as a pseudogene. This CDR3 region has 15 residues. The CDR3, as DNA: TGTGCCAGCAGACCCCCGGGACTTGGGGACTATGAGCAGTTCTTC. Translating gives CASRPPGLGDYEQFF.

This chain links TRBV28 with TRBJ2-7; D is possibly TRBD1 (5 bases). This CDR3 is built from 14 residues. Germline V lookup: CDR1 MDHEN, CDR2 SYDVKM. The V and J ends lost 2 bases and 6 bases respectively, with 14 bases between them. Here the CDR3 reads CASSLQGSPAEQYF. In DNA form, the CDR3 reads TGTGCCAGCAGTTTACAGGGCTCCCCAGCCGAGCAGTACTTC. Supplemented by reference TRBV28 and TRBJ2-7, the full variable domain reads DVKVTQSSRYLVKRTGEKVFLECVQDMDHENMFWYRQDPGLGLRLIYFSYDVKMKEKGDIPEGYSVSREKKERFSLILESASTNQTSMYLCASSLQGSPAEQYFGPGTRLTVT.

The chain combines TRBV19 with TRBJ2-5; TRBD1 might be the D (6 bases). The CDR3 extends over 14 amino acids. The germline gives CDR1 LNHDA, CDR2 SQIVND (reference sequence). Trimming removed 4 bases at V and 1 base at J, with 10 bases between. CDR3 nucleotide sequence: TGTGCCAGTAGTACTACAGGGATCCAAGAGACCCAGTACTTC. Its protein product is CASSTTGIQETQYF.